In its sample, the clone carrying this T cell receptor (beta chain) was seen a few times. Its specificity is not known. This sample was taken from a study of regulatory T cells in long-lasting Graves disease. Points from the study as a whole: Patients with persistent Graves' had lower TCR diversity than newly diagnosed patients.

Building the TCR beta libraries relied on iRepertoire HTBI primers, and CDR3 regions underwent Arm-PCR. TCRdb analysed the multiplex PCR reads with MiXCR anew, one entry per CDR3 protein. The table lists about 660,000 distinct CDR3 sequences, about 32% of them singletons, with roughly 46% in the top ten. Time point defined: persistent/refractory GD, antithyroid drugs over 5 years with positive TRAb. From PBMCs, RNA was extracted and then used to make the TCR library. This TCR was sampled from a female donor with Graves disease. The starting material was peripheral blood mononuclear cells (PBMCs), obtained when the disease was refractory, from a patient treated with antithyroid drugs.

The DNA for the CDR3 is TGTGCCCGCAACCTTGGACAGGGGAGCTACACCTTC. It is translated as CARNLGQGSYTF. The rearrangement uses TRBV30 and TRBJ1-2, with 9 bases lining up with TRBD1. The CDR3 is 12 residues long. V lost 8 bases and J lost 9; bases outside the gene matches: 10. Germline V CDR1 and CDR2: GTSNPN, SVGIG (reference sequence).